A selection of T cell receptor beta chains follows, all from one sample in a study of beta chain features in type 1 diabetes. Assay used: immunoSEQ multiplex PCR; TCRdb lists only in-frame clones, some missing. The sample consists of 310,000 or so clones, about a tenth of them appearing once. The sample consisted of central memory CD4+ T cells from blood. The receptors here all came from a man aged 30 to 39 with type 1 diabetes. Each CDR3 is given without its conserved first and last residue.

>TRBV7-2|TRBJ1-1
ASSLAPGLDTEAF
>TRBV11-2|TRBJ2-7
ASSLVPQGEQY
>TRBV18|TRBJ1-1
ASSPRDGLNTEAF
>TRBV28|TRBJ1-2
ASSTPRGAYGYT
>TRBV7-9|TRBJ2-1
ASSLIERGLAQF
>TRBV5-1|TRBJ1-5
ASSPEGAGGQPQH
>TRBV2|TRBJ1-3
ASSDQGPGNTIY
>TRBV11-2|TRBJ2-1
ASSRGGIEL
>TRBV29-1|TRBJ1-2
SSRPGPNYGYT
>TRBV27|TRBJ2-3
ASSPRTGGFSDTQY
>TRBV6-5|TRBJ1-4
ATRSGGKEKLF
>TRBV7-9|TRBJ2-7
ASSLGLAGVSWQY
>TRBV7-2|TRBJ2-3
ASSLQNSGDTQY
>TRBV7-9|TRBJ2-1
ASSKAGVTEQF
>TRBV7-6|TRBJ2-1
ASRFPAAGGSDEQF
>TRBV4-3|TRBJ2-7
ASSTGLGNYEQY
>TRBV9|TRBJ2-3
ASTPAAYPDTQY
>TRBV7-2|TRBJ2-7
ASSPAGISYEQY
>TRBV2|TRBJ2-5
ASTGGYQETQY
>TRBV7-2|TRBJ2-5
ASSFWQETQY
>TRBV28|TRBJ1-2
ASSAAGPSYGYT
>TRBV7-9|TRBJ1-1
ASSQGPNTEAF
>TRBV19|TRBJ2-7
ASSSQKWTEAYEQY